The present entry profiles one TCR beta chain with its context. The sample originates from a study of blood T cell repertoires in COVID-19. Study-level information: Samples representing acute and convalescent COVID-19 were sourced from the United States, Italy and Spain. PBMCs, B-cell-depleted T cells, or T cells were the source of the cDNA or gDNA that made up the material.

V shed 6 bases and J 2 bases; nucleotides not matched to a gene: 6. CDR1 and CDR2 (germline): LNHDA, SQIVND (reference sequence). The CDR3 consists of 14 residues. In the original processing: Reference gene primer amplification yielded estimated nucleated cell counts. The repertoire was sequenced with immunoSEQ multiplex PCR; TCRdb's copy has only in-frame clones and lacks some. V and J calls and clone size are those listed in that table; D and trimming were worked out from the DNA. The sample contains over 100,000 clones, roughly 82% of which appear only once. Input material: peripheral blood. V and J are TRBV19 and TRBJ2-5, with TRBD2 identical over 7 bases. This receptor was identified in an elderly woman with active or convalescent COVID-19. CDR3 bases: TGTGCCAGTAGGAAGACTAGCCCTCAAGAGACCCAGTACTTC. This translates into CASRKTSPQETQYF.